This T cell receptor beta chain was observed in a study of shared clonotypes between healthy human individuals. Looking at the study overall: Donors, aged 18 to 49, were a couple of women and three men. Used for every donor were three CD4 naive, three CD4 memory, two CD8 naive and one CD8 memory plate.

This CDR3 spans 17 amino acids. Between the trimmed V and J ends, which lost 4 bases and 0 bases, there was a span of 18 bases. CDR1 and CDR2 from the germline V gene are MDHEN and SYDVKM. Study findings and constraints: Though the depth was large, rarefaction showed that sorted-subset sequencing was incomplete.

Sequencing was performed with immunoSEQ multiplex PCR; in TCRdb, only in-frame clones are kept and a portion is missing. The sample consists of some 630,000 clones, around 96% of them appearing once. CD45RO-negative, CCR7-selected cells formed the naive CD8 fraction, which excluded terminally differentiated effector memory CD45RA+ cells. Note on this clone: No antigen is known for it.

The chain combines TRBV28 with TRBJ1-1; possibly TRBD1 for D (6 bases). Material for sequencing was naive CD8+ T cells sorted from blood. This TCR derives from a woman aged 25 to 39 in good health. The chain's CDR3 is CASSSHRVRRMNTEAFF. Here the CDR3 DNA reads TGTGCCAGCAGTTCCCACAGGGTTCGGCGGATGAACACTGAAGCTTTCTTT.